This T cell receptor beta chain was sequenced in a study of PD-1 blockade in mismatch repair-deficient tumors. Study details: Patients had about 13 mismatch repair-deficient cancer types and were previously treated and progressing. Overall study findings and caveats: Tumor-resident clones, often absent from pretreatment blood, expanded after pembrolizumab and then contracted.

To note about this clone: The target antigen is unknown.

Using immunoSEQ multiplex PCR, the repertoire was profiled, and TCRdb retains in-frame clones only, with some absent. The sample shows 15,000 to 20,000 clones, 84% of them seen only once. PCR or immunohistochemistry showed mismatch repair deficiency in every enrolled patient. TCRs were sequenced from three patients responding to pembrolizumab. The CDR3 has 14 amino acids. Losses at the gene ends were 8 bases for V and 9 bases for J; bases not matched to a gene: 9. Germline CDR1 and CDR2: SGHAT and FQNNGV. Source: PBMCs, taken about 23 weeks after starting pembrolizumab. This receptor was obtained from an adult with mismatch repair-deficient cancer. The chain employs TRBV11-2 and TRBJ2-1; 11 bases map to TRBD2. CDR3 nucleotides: TGTGCCAGCTCCTTAGCGGGAGGGCTTGGTGAGCAGTTCTTC. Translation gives CASSLAGGLGEQFF.